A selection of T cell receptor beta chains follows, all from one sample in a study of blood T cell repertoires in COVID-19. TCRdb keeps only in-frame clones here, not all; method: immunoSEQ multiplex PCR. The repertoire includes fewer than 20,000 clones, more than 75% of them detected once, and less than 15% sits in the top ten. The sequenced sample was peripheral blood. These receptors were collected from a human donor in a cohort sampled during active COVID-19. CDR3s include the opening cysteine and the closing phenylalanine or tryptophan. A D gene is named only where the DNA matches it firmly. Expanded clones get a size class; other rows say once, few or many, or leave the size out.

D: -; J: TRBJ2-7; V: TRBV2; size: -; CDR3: CASSEGLADSSYEQYF; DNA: TGTGCCAGCAGTGAAGGTTTGGCGGACAGCTCCTACGAGCAGTACTTC
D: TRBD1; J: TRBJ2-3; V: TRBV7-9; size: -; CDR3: CASSSDRPSSDTQYF; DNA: TGTGCCAGCAGCTCGGACAGGCCCTCTTCAGATACGCAGTATTTT
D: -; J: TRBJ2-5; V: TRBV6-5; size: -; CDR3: CAIPSWSTGTQYF; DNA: TGTGCCATCCCATCTTGGTCAACTGGGACCCAGTACTTC
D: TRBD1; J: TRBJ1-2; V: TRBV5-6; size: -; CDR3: CASSGQGNYGYTF; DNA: TGTGCCAGCAGCGGACAGGGAAACTATGGCTACACCTTC
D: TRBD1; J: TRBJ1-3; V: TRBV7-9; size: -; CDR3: CASSLGAQGATGNTIYF; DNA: TGTGCCAGCAGCTTAGGGGCGCAGGGGGCAACTGGAAACACCATATATTTT
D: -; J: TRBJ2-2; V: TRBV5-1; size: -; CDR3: CASSLWARQGNTGELFF; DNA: TGCGCCAGCAGCTTGTGGGCTAGGCAGGGTAACACCGGGGAGCTGTTTTTT
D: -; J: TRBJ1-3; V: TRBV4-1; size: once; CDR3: CASSPGSLSGNTIYF; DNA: TGCGCCAGCAGCCCGGGGAGTTTATCTGGAAACACCATATATTTT
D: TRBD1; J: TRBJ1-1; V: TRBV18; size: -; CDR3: CASSSLDRGNTEAFF; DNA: TGTGCCAGCTCATCATTGGACAGGGGGAACACTGAAGCTTTCTTT
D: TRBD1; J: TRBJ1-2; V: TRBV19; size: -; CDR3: CASRMGQGGHGYTF; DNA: TGTGCCAGTAGAATGGGACAGGGAGGACATGGCTACACCTTC
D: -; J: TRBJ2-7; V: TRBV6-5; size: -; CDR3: CASSSRYEQYF; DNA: TGTGCCAGCAGCTCCCGGTACGAGCAGTACTTC
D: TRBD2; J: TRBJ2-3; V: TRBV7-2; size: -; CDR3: CASRLGLAGSDTQYF; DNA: TGTGCCAGCAGACTGGGACTAGCGGGTTCAGATACGCAGTATTTT
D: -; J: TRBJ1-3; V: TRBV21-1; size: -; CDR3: CASSPFGGASSGNTIYF; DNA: TGTGCCAGCAGCCCATTCGGAGGGGCGAGCTCTGGAAACACCATATATTTT
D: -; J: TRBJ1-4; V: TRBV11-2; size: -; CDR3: CASSLPYSLDEKLFF; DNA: TGTGCCAGCAGCTTACCCTATAGCCTCGATGAAAAACTGTTTTTT
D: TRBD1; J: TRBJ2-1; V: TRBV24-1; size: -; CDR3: CATSDLLGQGSSEQFF; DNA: TGTGCCACCAGTGATTTATTGGGACAGGGGTCATCGGAGCAGTTCTTC
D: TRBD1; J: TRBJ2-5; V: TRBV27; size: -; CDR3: CASRPTSQTGVKETQYF; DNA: TGTGCCAGCAGACCTACCTCCCAAACAGGGGTTAAAGAGACCCAGTACTTC
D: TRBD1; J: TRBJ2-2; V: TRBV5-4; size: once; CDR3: CASSLATGANTGELFF; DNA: TGTGCCAGCAGCCTAGCTACAGGGGCCAACACCGGGGAGCTGTTTTTT
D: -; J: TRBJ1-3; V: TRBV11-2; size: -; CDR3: CASSLAAGAGNTIYF; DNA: TGTGCCAGCAGCTTAGCGGCAGGGGCTGGAAACACCATATATTTT
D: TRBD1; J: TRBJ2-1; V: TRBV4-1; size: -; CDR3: CASSSRAPGGNEQFF; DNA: TGCGCCAGCAGCTCCCGGGCCCCAGGGGGCAATGAGCAGTTCTTC
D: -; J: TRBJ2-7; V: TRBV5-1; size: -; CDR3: CASSLADSGREQYF; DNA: TGCGCCAGCAGCTTGGCGGACTCCGGAAGGGAGCAGTACTTC
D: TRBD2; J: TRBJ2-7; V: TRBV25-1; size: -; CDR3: CASSGMGGYYEQYF; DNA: TGTGCCAGCAGTGGGATGGGGGGGTACTACGAGCAGTACTTC
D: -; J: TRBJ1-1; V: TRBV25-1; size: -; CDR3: CASSNSLGSTEAFF; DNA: TGTGCCAGCAGTAACAGCCTGGGTAGCACTGAAGCTTTCTTT
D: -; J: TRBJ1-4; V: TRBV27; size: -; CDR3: CASSGGVGLFF; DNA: TGTGCCAGCAGCGGGGGGGTAGGACTGTTTTTT
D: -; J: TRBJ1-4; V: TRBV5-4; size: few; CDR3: CASSKQATNEKLFF; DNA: TGTGCCAGCAGCAAACAGGCAACTAATGAAAAACTGTTTTTT
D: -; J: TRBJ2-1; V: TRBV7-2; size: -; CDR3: CASRAATSRGYNEQFF; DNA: TGTGCCAGCAGGGCCGCGACGTCTAGGGGATACAATGAGCAGTTCTTC
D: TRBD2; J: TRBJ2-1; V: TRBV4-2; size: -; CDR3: CASSQDKAERGEQFF; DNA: TGTGCCAGCAGCCAAGACAAGGCCGAGCGGGGGGAGCAGTTCTTC
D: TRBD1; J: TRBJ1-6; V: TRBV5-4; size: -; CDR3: CASSNRQGSSPLHF; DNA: TGTGCCAGCAGCAACCGACAGGGTAGCTCACCCCTCCACTTT
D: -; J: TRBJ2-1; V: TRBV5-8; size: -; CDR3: CASSSPAKGKNEQFF; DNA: TGTGCCAGCAGCTCCCCGGCTAAGGGGAAGAATGAGCAGTTCTTC
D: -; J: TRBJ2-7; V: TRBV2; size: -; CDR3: CASRFMGQNYEQYF; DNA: TGTGCCAGCCGCTTTATGGGCCAGAACTACGAGCAGTACTTC
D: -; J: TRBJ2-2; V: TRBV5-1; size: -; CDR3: CASSSGHNANTGELFF; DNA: TGCGCCAGCAGCTCCGGACACAACGCGAACACCGGGGAGCTGTTTTTT
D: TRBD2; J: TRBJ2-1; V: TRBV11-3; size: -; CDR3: CASSLDPSRGGPNEQFF; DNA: TGTGCCAGCAGCTTAGATCCCTCTCGGGGGGGCCCGAATGAGCAGTTCTTC
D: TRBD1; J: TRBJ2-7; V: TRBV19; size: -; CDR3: CASSKPGQSSSYEQYF; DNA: TGTGCCAGTAGTAAACCGGGACAGTCAAGCTCCTACGAGCAGTACTTC
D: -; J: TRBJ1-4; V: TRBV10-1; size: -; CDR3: CASSESAEPNEKLFF; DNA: TGCGCCAGCAGTGAGTCGGCAGAACCTAATGAAAAACTGTTTTTT
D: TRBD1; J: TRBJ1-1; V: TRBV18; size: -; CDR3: CASSFRDRGGSTEAFF; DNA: TGTGCCAGCTCATTCCGGGACAGGGGTGGGAGCACTGAAGCTTTCTTT
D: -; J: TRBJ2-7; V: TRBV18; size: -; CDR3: CASSPRDIGYEQYF; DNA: TGTGCCAGCTCACCAAGGGACATAGGCTACGAGCAGTACTTC
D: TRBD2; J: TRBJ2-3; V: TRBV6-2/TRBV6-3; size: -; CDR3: CASSFRLLAGFGTDTQYF; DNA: TGTGCCAGCAGTTTTCGGCTACTAGCGGGGTTTGGTACAGATACGCAGTATTTT
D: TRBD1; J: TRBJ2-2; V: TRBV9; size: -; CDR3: CASSVEGTVTGELFF; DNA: TGTGCCAGCAGCGTAGAAGGGACAGTTACCGGGGAGCTGTTTTTT
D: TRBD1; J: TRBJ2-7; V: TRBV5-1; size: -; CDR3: CASSLGTGGLRGAYF; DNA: TGCGCCAGCAGCCTCGGGACAGGGGGACTTCGTGGTGCGTACTTC
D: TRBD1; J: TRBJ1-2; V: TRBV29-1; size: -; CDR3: CSVGLGQGYGYTF; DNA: TGCAGCGTTGGGTTGGGACAGGGGTATGGCTACACCTTC
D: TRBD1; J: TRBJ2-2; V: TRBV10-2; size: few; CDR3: CASGTGGWTGELFF; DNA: TGCGCCAGCGGGACAGGGGGCTGGACCGGGGAGCTGTTTTTT
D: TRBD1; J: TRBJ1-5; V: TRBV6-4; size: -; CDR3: CASSLPGGKQPQHF; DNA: TGTGCCAGCAGTCTCCCAGGGGGCAAGCAGCCCCAGCATTTT
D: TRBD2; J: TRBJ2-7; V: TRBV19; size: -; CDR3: CATLRGGEQYF; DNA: TGTGCCACATTACGGGGGGGCGAGCAGTACTTC
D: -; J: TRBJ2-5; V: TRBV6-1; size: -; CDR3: CASSEHLSGRTQYF; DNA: TGTGCCAGCAGTGAACATCTGAGTGGGAGGACCCAGTACTTC
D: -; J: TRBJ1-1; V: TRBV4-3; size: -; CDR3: CASSQDLRNTEAFF; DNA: TGCGCCAGCAGCCAAGATCTTAGGAACACTGAAGCTTTCTTT
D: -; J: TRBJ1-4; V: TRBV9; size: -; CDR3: CASSPRGAREKLFF; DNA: TGTGCCAGCAGCCCCCGGGGGGCACGGGAAAAACTGTTTTTT
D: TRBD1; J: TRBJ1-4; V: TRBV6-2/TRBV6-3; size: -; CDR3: CASSFSETGDAATNEKLFF; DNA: TGTGCCAGCAGTTTTTCAGAGACAGGGGATGCGGCAACTAATGAAAAACTGTTTTTT
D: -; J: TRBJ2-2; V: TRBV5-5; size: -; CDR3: CASSLVKSFPNTGELFF; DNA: TGTGCCAGCAGCTTGGTTAAATCCTTTCCGAACACCGGGGAGCTGTTTTTT
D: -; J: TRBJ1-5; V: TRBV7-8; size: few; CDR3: CASSPWTEGDQPQHF; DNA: TGTGCCAGCAGCCCCTGGACAGAAGGGGATCAGCCCCAGCATTTT
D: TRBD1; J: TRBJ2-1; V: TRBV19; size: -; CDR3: CASSIRTGDNEQFF; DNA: TGTGCCAGTAGTATTCGGACAGGGGACAATGAGCAGTTCTTC
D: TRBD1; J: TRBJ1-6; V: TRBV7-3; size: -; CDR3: CASSDPGQPNSPLHF; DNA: TGTGCCAGCAGCGATCCGGGACAGCCTAATTCACCCCTCCACTTT
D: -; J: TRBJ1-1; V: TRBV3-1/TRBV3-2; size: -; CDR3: CASSQSEGGGEAFF; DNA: TGTGCCAGCAGCCAATCCGAGGGAGGCGGTGAAGCTTTCTTT
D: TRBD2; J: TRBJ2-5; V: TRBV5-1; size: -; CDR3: CASSPGGAPQEAQYF; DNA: TGCGCCAGCAGCCCGGGGGGGGCTCCCCAAGAGGCCCAGTACTTC
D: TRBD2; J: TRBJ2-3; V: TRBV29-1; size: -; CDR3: CSVDGGADTQYF; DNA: TGCAGCGTTGACGGGGGGGCAGATACGCAGTATTTT
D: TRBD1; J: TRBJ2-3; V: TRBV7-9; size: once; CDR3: CASSLGTGTGEGNTQYF; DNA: TGTGCCAGCAGCTTAGGAACCGGGACAGGGGAGGGAAATACGCAGTATTTT
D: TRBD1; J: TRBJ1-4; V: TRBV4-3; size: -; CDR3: CASSQRQGAGEKLFF; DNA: TGCGCCAGCAGCCAGAGACAGGGGGCAGGAGAAAAACTGTTTTTT